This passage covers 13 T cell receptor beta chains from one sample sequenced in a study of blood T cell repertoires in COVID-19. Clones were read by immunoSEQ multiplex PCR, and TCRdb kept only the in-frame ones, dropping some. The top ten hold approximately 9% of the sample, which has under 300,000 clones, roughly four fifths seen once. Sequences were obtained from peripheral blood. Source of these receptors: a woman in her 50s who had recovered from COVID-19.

CDR3 protein: CASKWGQANTGELFF. The DNA for the CDR3 is TGTGCCAGCAAATGGGGACAGGCGAACACCGGGGAGCTGTTTTTT. J is TRBJ2-2 and V is TRBV27, with 8 bases aligning to TRBD1. The CDR3 consists of 15 residues. Germline assignment: CDR1 MNHEY and CDR2 SMNVEV (reference sequence). V dropped 7 bases and J dropped 0; count of bases not matched to a gene: 4.

The DNA of the CDR3 is TGCGCCAGCAGCCAAGGGACAGGGGCTTCACATCAGCCCCAGCATTTT. Amino acids: CASSQGTGASHQPQHF. The chain links TRBV4-1 to TRBJ1-5, with 9 bases aligning to TRBD1. V shed 1 base and J 5 bases; nucleotides not matched to a gene: 6. The CDR3 has 16 amino acids. The germline gives CDR1 MGHRA, CDR2 YSYEKL.

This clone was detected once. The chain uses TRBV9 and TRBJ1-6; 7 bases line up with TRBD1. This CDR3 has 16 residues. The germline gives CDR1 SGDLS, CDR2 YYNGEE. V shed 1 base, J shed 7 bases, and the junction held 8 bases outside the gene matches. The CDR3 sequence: CASSVSGRDSNSPLHF. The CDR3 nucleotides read TGTGCCAGCAGCGTATCGGGCCGGGACAGCAATTCACCCCTCCACTTT.

CDR3 sequence reads: CASSPFQPRPAGGNTIYF. The CDR3, as DNA: TGCGCCAGCAGTCCCTTCCAACCCAGGCCGGCGGGAGGAAACACCATATATTTT. The rearrangement links TRBV10-1 to TRBJ1-3; D is unclear. The CDR3 has 18 residues. V was trimmed by 5 bases and J by 4 bases, leaving 24 bases between them. Germline values: CDR1 WNHNN, CDR2 SYGVQD (reference sequence).

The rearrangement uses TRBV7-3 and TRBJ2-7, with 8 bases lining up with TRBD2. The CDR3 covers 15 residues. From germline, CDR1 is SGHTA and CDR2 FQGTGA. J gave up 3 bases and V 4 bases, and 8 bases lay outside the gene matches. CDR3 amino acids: CASSSVSGGNYEQYF. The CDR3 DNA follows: TGTGCCAGCAGCTCAGTGAGCGGGGGAAACTACGAGCAGTACTTC.

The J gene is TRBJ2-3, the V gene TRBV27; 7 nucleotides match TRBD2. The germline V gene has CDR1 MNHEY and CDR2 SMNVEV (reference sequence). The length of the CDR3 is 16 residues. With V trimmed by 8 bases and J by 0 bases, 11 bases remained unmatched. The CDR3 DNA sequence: TGTGCCAGCCCCTCCCCGTACGGGAGGAGCACAGATACGCAGTATTTT. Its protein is CASPSPYGRSTDTQYF.

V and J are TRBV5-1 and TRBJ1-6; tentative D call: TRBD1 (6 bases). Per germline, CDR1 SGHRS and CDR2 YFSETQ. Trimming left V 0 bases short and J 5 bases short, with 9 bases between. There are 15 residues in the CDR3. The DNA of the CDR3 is TGCGCCAGCAGCTTGGTGTCAGGGGATAATTCACCCCTCCACTTT. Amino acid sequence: CASSLVSGDNSPLHF.

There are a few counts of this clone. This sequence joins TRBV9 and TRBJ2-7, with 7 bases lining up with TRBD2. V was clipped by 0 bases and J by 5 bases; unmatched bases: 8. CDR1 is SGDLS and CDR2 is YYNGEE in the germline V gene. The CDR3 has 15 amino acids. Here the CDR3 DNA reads TGTGCCAGCAGCGTAGGCGGGACTATCGTCCACGAGCAGTACTTC. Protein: CASSVGGTIVHEQYF.

CDR3 nucleotides: TGTGCCAGCAGCTTAGAATCAGGCCTCCGATACTACGAGCAGTACTTC. Encoded protein: CASSLESGLRYYEQYF. V gene TRBV11-3 combines with J gene TRBJ2-7; D is ambiguous. The germline V and J ends were trimmed by 0 bases and 3 bases, with 15 bases remaining between them. The CDR3 has 16 residues. Germline V gene lookup returns CDR1 SGHNT and CDR2 YENEEA.

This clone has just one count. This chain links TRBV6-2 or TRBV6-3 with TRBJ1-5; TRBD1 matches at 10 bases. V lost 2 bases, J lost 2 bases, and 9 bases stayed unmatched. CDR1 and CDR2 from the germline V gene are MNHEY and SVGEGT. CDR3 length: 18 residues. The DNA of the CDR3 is TGTGCCAGCAGTTACAGGGGGACAGGGGAGAGGGGCAATCAGCCCCAGCATTTT. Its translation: CASSYRGTGERGNQPQHF.

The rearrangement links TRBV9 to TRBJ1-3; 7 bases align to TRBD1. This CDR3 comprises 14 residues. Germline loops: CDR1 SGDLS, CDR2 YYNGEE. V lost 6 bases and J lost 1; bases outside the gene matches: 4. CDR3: CASTAGGSGNTIYF. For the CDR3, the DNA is TGTGCCAGCACAGCAGGGGGGTCTGGAAACACCATATATTTT.

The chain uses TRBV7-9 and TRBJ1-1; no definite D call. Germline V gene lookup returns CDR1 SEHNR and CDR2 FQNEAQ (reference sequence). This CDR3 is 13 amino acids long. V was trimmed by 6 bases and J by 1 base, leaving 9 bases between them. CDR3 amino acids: CASRLGGNTEAFF. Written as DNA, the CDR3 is TGTGCCAGCAGGTTGGGAGGGAACACTGAAGCTTTCTTT. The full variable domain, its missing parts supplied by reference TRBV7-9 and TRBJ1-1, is DTGVSQNPRHKITKRGQNVTFRCDPISEHNRLYWYRQTLGQGPEFLTYFQNEAQLEKSRLLSDRFSAERPKGSFSTLEIQRTEQGDSAMYLCASRLGGNTEAFFGQGTRLTVV.

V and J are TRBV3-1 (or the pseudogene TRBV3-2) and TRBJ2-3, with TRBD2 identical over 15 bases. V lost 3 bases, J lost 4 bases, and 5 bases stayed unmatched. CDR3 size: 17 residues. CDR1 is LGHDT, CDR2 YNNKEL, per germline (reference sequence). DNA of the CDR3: TGTGCCAGCAGCCACCGGACTAGCGGGGGGGCCCCAGATACGCAGTATTTT. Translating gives CASSHRTSGGAPDTQYF.